A single sample is the source of the 25 T cell receptor beta chains below, sequenced in a study of T cells in Graves' hyperthyroidism and ophthalmopathy (dated by TCRdb to about 2019). The receptor library was made with multiplex PCR. The instrument was an Illumina HiSeq 2000. TCR beta CDR3 regions were amplified from RNA transcripts. For the first round of RT-PCR on the TCR CDR3, the HTBI primer set was used together with the Qiagen OneStep RT-PCR kit. TCRdb took the public reads, trimmed them with fastp at Q25, ran MiXCR for clone calling and kept in-frame beta chains. Each entry is one CDR3 protein sequence, shown with its most common DNA and genes. This sample holds fewer than 500,000 distinct CDR3 sequences; roughly 15% were observed only once. Jointly, the top ten make up about 20% of the sample. The source material was blood. The receptors come from a woman aged 25 to 45 with Graves' ophthalmopathy.

This clonotype has at least ten counts. The rearrangement joins TRBV5-1 to TRBJ2-1; 13 bases map to TRBD2. The J segment lost 9 bases and the V segment lost 3 bases, leaving 12 bases of the junction unmatched. This CDR3 is 17 amino acids long. The germline V gene has CDR1 SGHRS and CDR2 YFSETQ. This CDR3 reads CASSSTDHRLAGGEQFF. Here the CDR3 DNA reads TGCGCCAGCAGCTCGACCGACCACAGACTAGCGGGGGGTGAGCAGTTCTTC.

There are many counts of this clonotype. The V and J genes are TRBV12-3 or TRBV12-4 and TRBJ2-1; unclear D gene. The CDR3 has 12 amino acids. Trimming took off 8 bases at V and 12 bases at J, with 17 bases between the two ends. DNA of the CDR3: TGTGCCAGCTCATCTGGGCTTCTGGGGCAGTTCTTC. This codes for CASSSGLLGQFF.

This chain links TRBV27 with TRBJ2-7; TRBD1 matches at 7 bases. V shed 5 bases and J 3 bases; nucleotides not matched to a gene: 7. This CDR3 has 14 residues. Germline values: CDR1 MNHEY, CDR2 SMNVEV (reference sequence). In DNA, the CDR3 is TGTGCCAGCAGTCCGGGACAGATTTACTACGAGCAGTACTTC. Its protein is CASSPGQIYYEQYF.

This clonotype appeared many times. The chain combines TRBV12-3 or TRBV12-4 with TRBJ1-1; D ambiguous. The CDR3 is 13 residues long. V shed 6 bases and J shed 5 bases, with 13 bases lying between them. CDR3 in DNA: TGTGCCAGCAGGATGGACGTTTTGACTGAAGCTTTCTTT. Encoded protein: CASRMDVLTEAFF.

In this sample, this clonotype turned up many times. The rearrangement uses TRBV20-1 and TRBJ2-3, with 8 bases fitting TRBD2. With V trimmed by 1 base and J by 5 bases, 5 bases remained unmatched. The CDR3 runs 14 residues. Germline V gene sequence: CDR1 DFQATT, CDR2 SNEGSKA (reference sequence). In DNA form, the CDR3 reads TGCAGTGCTAGAGTAGCGGGGAACGTAGATACGCAGTATTTT. This codes for CSARVAGNVDTQYF.

The chain combines TRBV5-4 with TRBJ1-1; 8 nucleotides agree with TRBD1. The CDR3 sequence is 16 residues long. CDR1 SGHNT and CDR2 YYREEE come from the germline V gene (reference sequence). V dropped 0 bases and J dropped 1; count of bases not matched to a gene: 5. The CDR3 region has the DNA TGTGCCAGCAGCTTGGCCCATCAGGGGGCGAACACTGAAGCTTTCTTT. It is translated as CASSLAHQGANTEAFF.

This clonotype was detected many times. The chain combines TRBV20-1 with TRBJ2-7, with TRBD1 matching over 8 bases. After removal of 5 bases from V and 4 bases from J, the junction contained 7 bases not matched to a gene. This CDR3 is 13 amino acids long. CDR1 is DFQATT and CDR2 is SNEGSKA in the germline V gene (reference sequence). In nucleotides, the CDR3 is TGCAGTGCTCGGGTCAGGGGGCTATACGAGCAGTACTTC. Protein: CSARVRGLYEQYF.

This clonotype was counted only a few times. This sequence joins TRBV15 and TRBJ2-4; unclear D gene. The CDR3 length is 14 residues. V was pared by 0 bases and J by 7 bases, with 10 bases between. CDR1 and CDR2 (germline): LNHNV, YYDKDF (reference sequence). DNA for the CDR3: TGTGCCACCAGCAGAGACCGATTGGGGAACATTCAGTACTTC. Encoded protein: CATSRDRLGNIQYF. The whole variable domain, filled in from reference TRBV15 and TRBJ2-4, reads DAMVIQNPRYQVTQFGKPVTLSCSQTLNHNVMYWYQQKSSQAPKLLFHYYDKDFNNEADTPDNFQSRRPNTSFCFLDIRSPGLGDTAMYLCATSRDRLGNIQYFGAGTRLSVL.

This clonotype was seen at least ten times. The rearrangement joins TRBV28 to TRBJ1-1; D remains unclear. The CDR3 has 16 amino acids. Germline V lookup: CDR1 MDHEN, CDR2 SYDVKM. Between the trimmed V and J ends, which lost 4 bases and 6 bases, there was a span of 21 bases. The CDR3 DNA reads as TGTGCCAGCAGTTCCCAGTTTTGGCAGCAAATTCCTGAAGCTTTCTTT. This codes for CASSSQFWQQIPEAFF.

This clonotype was seen repeatedly, ten times or more. This sequence joins TRBV6-1 and TRBJ2-3, with TRBD2 as a possible D gene (6 bases). The CDR3 spans 11 residues. The V and J ends lost 5 bases and 8 bases respectively, with 8 bases between them. CDR1 is MNHNS and CDR2 is SASEGT in the germline V gene. The CDR3 sequence: CASSYGGTQYF. The CDR3 coding sequence is TGTGCCAGCAGTTACGGGGGTACGCAGTATTTT.

This clonotype was detected ten times or more. The V and J genes are TRBV13 and TRBJ2-1; a weak D match, TRBD2 (5 bases). Germline CDR1 is PRHDT and CDR2 is FYEKMQ (reference sequence). V was clipped by 5 bases and J by 0 bases, with 14 bases between them. This CDR3 has 16 residues. CDR3 amino acids: CASSDQRQSSYNEQFF. For the CDR3, the DNA is TGTGCCAGCAGCGACCAGCGGCAAAGCTCCTACAATGAGCAGTTCTTC.

This clonotype was counted only a few times. This chain links TRBV12-3 or TRBV12-4 with TRBJ2-1; 10 positions agree with TRBD2. With V trimmed by 6 bases and J by 4 bases, 6 bases remained unmatched. The CDR3 is made up of 15 amino acids. CDR3 nucleotides: TGTGCCAGCAGATCAAGCGGGGGGGATTACAATGAGCAGTTCTTC. Protein: CASRSSGGDYNEQFF.

This clonotype came up many times. The rearrangement joins TRBV27 to TRBJ1-4; D not resolved. Trimming cost V 3 bases and J 4 bases, with 12 bases left between them. The CDR3 is made up of 15 amino acids. The germline CDR1 and CDR2 sequences are MNHEY and SMNVEV (reference sequence). CDR3 nucleotide sequence: TGTGCCAGCAGTTTGTTGGGGTCCGATAATGAAAAACTGTTTTTT. It is translated as CASSLLGSDNEKLFF. Variable domain in full (rest from reference TRBV27 and TRBJ1-4): EAQVTQNPRYLITVTGKKLTVTCSQNMNHEYMSWYRQDPGLGLRQIYYSMNVEVTDKGDVPEGYKVSRKEKRNFPLILESPSPNQTSLYFCASSLLGSDNEKLFFGSGTQLSVL.

This clonotype was recorded many times. The V and J genes are TRBV7-9 and TRBJ2-5; D might be TRBD1 or TRBD2, each matching 5 bases. V gave up 5 bases and J gave up 3 bases, with 16 bases separating them. The CDR3 has 15 residues. Germline values: CDR1 SEHNR, CDR2 FQNEAQ (reference sequence). CDR3 in amino acids: CASSGLGGMEETQYF. CDR3 in DNA: TGTGCCAGCAGCGGCCTTGGGGGTATGGAAGAGACCCAGTACTTC.

This clonotype has just one count. The junction and the germline gene differ at one end; a read error may be behind it. The chain uses TRBV27 and TRBJ1-2; TRBD1 matches at 8 bases. The V gene's germline CDR1 is MNHEY and CDR2 SMNVEV (reference sequence). CDR3 length equals 18 residues. CDR3 loop: CARSLLSGQVSCWDGYTF. In DNA, the CDR3 is TGTGCCCGCAGTCTCTTATCGGGACAGGTCTCTTGTTGGGATGGCTACACCTTC.

This clonotype has a handful of counts. V is TRBV20-1 and J is TRBJ1-4, with a possible D match to TRBD1 (5 bases). Germline assignment: CDR1 DFQATT and CDR2 SNEGSKA (reference sequence). Trimming shortened V by 2 bases and J by 6 bases, and 10 bases separated the two germline ends. The CDR3 loop spans 13 amino acids. CDR3: CSARRDEYEKLFF. For the CDR3, the DNA is TGCAGTGCTAGAAGGGACGAGTATGAAAAACTGTTTTTT.

This clonotype was picked up many times. The chain is built from TRBV7-9 and TRBJ1-1; D is ambiguous. The length of the CDR3 is 17 residues. The V gene's germline CDR1 is SEHNR and CDR2 FQNEAQ (reference sequence). The V end lost 6 bases, the J end lost 0 bases, and 20 bases lay between the germline ends. The CDR3 DNA is TGTGCCAGCAGACCGGTGTACGAGGGCTCCATGAACACTGAAGCTTTCTTT. Encoded protein: CASRPVYEGSMNTEAFF.

The genes are TRBV6-2 or TRBV6-3 and TRBJ2-3; D could derive from TRBD1 or TRBD2 (5 bases each). Looked up from germline, CDR1 is MNHEY and CDR2 is SVGEGT. This CDR3 spans 15 amino acids. The V gene lost 7 bases and the J gene lost 0 bases, with 14 bases spanning the gap. The chain's CDR3 is CASKRGYTSTDTQYF. Here the CDR3 DNA reads TGTGCCAGCAAACGGGGCTATACTAGCACAGATACGCAGTATTTT.

The chain uses TRBV18 and TRBJ2-5, with D perhaps matching TRBD1 (5 bases). Germline CDR1 reads KGHSH; CDR2 reads LQKENI. This CDR3 is built from 18 residues. V lost 9 bases, J lost 0 bases, and 26 bases lay in between. The DNA of the CDR3 is TGTGCCAGTCGCGGTTGGGGCCGGCGCCAGCCGTACCAAGAGACCCAGTACTTC. Translated: CASRGWGRRQPYQETQYF.

By sample share, this clonotype is medium-sized. J is TRBJ2-1 and V is TRBV11-2; D may be TRBD1 (5 bases). Trimming left V 11 bases short and J 6 bases short, with 20 bases between. This CDR3 spans 14 amino acids. In germline, CDR1 is SGHAT, CDR2 FQNNGV. CDR3 in amino acids: CASRVGGAVNEQFF. DNA for the CDR3: TGTGCCTCCCGAGTGGGTGGGGCGGTCAATGAGCAGTTCTTC. Together with reference TRBV11-2 and TRBJ2-1, the CDR3 gives the full variable domain: EAGVAQSPRYKIIEKRQSVAFWCNPISGHATLYWYQQILGQGPKLLIQFQNNGVVDDSQLPKDRFSAERLKGVDSTLKIQPAKLEDSAVYLCASRVGGAVNEQFFGPGTRLTVL.

There are a few counts of this clonotype. This chain connects TRBV20-1 to TRBJ2-3, with TRBD2 identical over 7 bases. The germline CDR1 and CDR2 sequences are DFQATT and SNEGSKA (reference sequence). V dropped 5 bases and J dropped 6; count of bases not matched to a gene: 17. CDR3 size: 16 residues. CDR3 DNA: TGCAGTGCTTCTAGCGGCAGTCCTCTTCCCCCGGATACGCAGTATTTT. Its protein is CSASSGSPLPPDTQYF.

This sequence joins TRBV11-2 and TRBJ2-1; 10 bases agree with TRBD2. This CDR3 has 17 amino acids. The germline CDR1 and CDR2 sequences are SGHAT and FQNNGV. Trimming removed 6 bases from V and 4 bases from J; junction bases left unmatched: 12. CDR3 DNA sequence: TGTGCCAGCAGTTTCGGGGCTAGCGGGGGCGTTTACAATGAGCAGTTCTTC. Translation: CASSFGASGGVYNEQFF.

This clonotype was detected many times. This chain joins TRBV6-5 and TRBJ2-7; TRBD1 matches 11 bases. The CDR3 length is 16 residues. Trimming at V came to 0 bases and at J to 5 bases, leaving 6 bases not matched to a gene. Germline CDR1 and CDR2: MNHEY and SVGAGI. CDR3 region: CASSYSGGQGGHEQYF. DNA for the CDR3: TGTGCCAGCAGTTACTCCGGGGGACAGGGGGGCCACGAGCAGTACTTC.

At least ten counts were recorded for this clonotype. V usage is TRBV12-3 or TRBV12-4 and J usage is TRBJ2-2; D is undetermined. V was cut by 3 bases and J by 6 bases, with 2 bases left in between. The CDR3 consists of 11 residues. This CDR3 reads CASSLSGELFF. CDR3 bases: TGTGCCAGCAGTTTGTCCGGGGAGCTGTTTTTT.

The table lists this clonotype with many counts. The chain carries TRBV6-1 and TRBJ2-5; D is unresolved. The germline V gene has CDR1 MNHNS and CDR2 SASEGT. Trimming pared 6 bases from V and 1 base from J, leaving 12 bases between. The CDR3 totals 14 residues. The CDR3, as DNA: TGTGCCAGCAGCCAGGACCCTACCCAAGAGACCCAGTACTTC. This codes for CASSQDPTQETQYF.